The 9 T cell receptor beta chains below all came from one sample that was sequenced in a study of blood T cell repertoires in COVID-19. Method: immunoSEQ multiplex PCR; TCRdb's copy keeps in-frame clones and lacks some. The table records 360,000 or so clones, around nine tenths of them present only once. Sequencing was carried out using peripheral blood. These receptors originate from a woman aged 60 to 75 with COVID-19, enrolled during active disease.

The chain has TRBV18 and TRBJ1-1; TRBD1 might be the D (5 bases). The CDR3 spans 15 residues. V lost 2 bases to trimming and J lost 6 bases, with 16 bases between them. The V gene's germline CDR1 is KGHSH and CDR2 LQKENI. CDR3 sequence (DNA): TGTGCCAGCTCACCAAGTACAGGCACTTGGTCTGAAGCTTTCTTT. This translates into CASSPSTGTWSEAFF.

V usage is TRBV7-8 and J usage is TRBJ1-6; D remains ambiguous. The length of the CDR3 is 13 residues. The V gene lost 5 bases and the J gene lost 10 bases, with 12 bases spanning the gap. Germline V lookup: CDR1 SGHVS, CDR2 FQNEAQ. The CDR3 loop reads CASSPTRESPLHF. Written as DNA, the CDR3 is TGTGCCAGCAGCCCCACTCGGGAATCACCCCTCCACTTT.

Comments on this clone: The sample holds other DNA sequences that translate to the same CDR3. The chain couples TRBV6-5 to TRBJ1-1; 10 bases fit TRBD1. The germline V gene has CDR1 MNHEY and CDR2 SVGAGI. CDR3 size: 14 residues. Trimming at V came to 6 bases and at J to 4 bases, leaving 5 bases not matched to a gene. Here the CDR3 reads CASRGDRGRTEAFF. The CDR3 nucleotides read TGTGCCAGCAGGGGAGACAGGGGGCGCACTGAAGCTTTCTTT.

The chain recombines TRBV10-3 with TRBJ1-1; no firm D call. This CDR3 has 13 residues. Germline lookup yields CDR1 ENHRY and CDR2 SYGVKD. V was clipped by 7 bases and J by 5 bases, with 14 bases between them. This chain's CDR3 is CAITRGMLTEAFF. CDR3 bases: TGTGCCATCACGCGGGGAATGCTTACTGAAGCTTTCTTT.

This clone appeared a few times. The chain combines TRBV9 with TRBJ1-6; D is possibly TRBD1 (6 bases). The V and J ends lost 4 bases and 8 bases respectively, with 19 bases between them. CDR1 and CDR2 (germline): SGDLS, YYNGEE. This CDR3 has 16 amino acids. This CDR3 reads CASSTLSSRGHSPLHF. Written as DNA, the CDR3 is TGTGCCAGCAGCACATTAAGCTCCAGGGGTCATTCACCCCTCCACTTT. The full variable domain, with the rest looked up from reference TRBV9 and TRBJ1-6, is DSGVTQTPKHLITATGQRVTLRCSPRSGDLSVYWYQQSLDQGLQFLIQYYNGEERAKGNILERFSAQQFPDLHSELNLSSLELGDSALYFCASSTLSSRGHSPLHFGNGTRLTVT.

The chain carries TRBV19 and TRBJ1-5; the D gene is possibly TRBD1 (6 bases). Germline CDR1 LNHDA, CDR2 SQIVND (reference sequence). The V end was cut by 2 bases, the J end by 9 bases, with 17 bases between. The CDR3 runs to 15 residues. CDR3 protein: CASSIRGARESPQHF. CDR3 DNA sequence: TGTGCCAGTAGTATACGGGGGGCTCGGGAGTCGCCCCAGCATTTT.

This chain connects TRBV19 to TRBJ2-5, with 11 bases identical to TRBD1. There are 16 residues in the CDR3. V dropped 1 base and J dropped 6; count of bases not matched to a gene: 7. The germline V gene has CDR1 LNHDA and CDR2 SQIVND (reference sequence). DNA of the CDR3: TGTGCCAGTAGTATAGGGGGACAGGGGGTTATAAAGACCCAGTACTTC. Protein: CASSIGGQGVIKTQYF.

The chain uses TRBV6-5 and TRBJ2-1; unclear D gene. The germline CDR1 and CDR2 sequences are MNHEY and SVGAGI. The CDR3 is 15 residues long. Trimming shortened V by 2 bases and J by 4 bases, and 12 bases separated the two germline ends. The CDR3 nucleotides read TGTGCCAGCAGTTACGCGGCAGACCGATACAATGAGCAGTTCTTC. Protein product: CASSYAADRYNEQFF.

The gene calls are TRBV18 and TRBJ1-3; D call uncertain. CDR1 and CDR2 from the germline V gene are KGHSH and LQKENI. V was trimmed by 4 bases and J by 0 bases, leaving 10 bases between them. The CDR3 contains 15 residues. The CDR3 DNA sequence: TGTGCCAGCTCACTTGGGAGAAGCTCTGGAAACACCATATATTTT. Translating gives CASSLGRSSGNTIYF.